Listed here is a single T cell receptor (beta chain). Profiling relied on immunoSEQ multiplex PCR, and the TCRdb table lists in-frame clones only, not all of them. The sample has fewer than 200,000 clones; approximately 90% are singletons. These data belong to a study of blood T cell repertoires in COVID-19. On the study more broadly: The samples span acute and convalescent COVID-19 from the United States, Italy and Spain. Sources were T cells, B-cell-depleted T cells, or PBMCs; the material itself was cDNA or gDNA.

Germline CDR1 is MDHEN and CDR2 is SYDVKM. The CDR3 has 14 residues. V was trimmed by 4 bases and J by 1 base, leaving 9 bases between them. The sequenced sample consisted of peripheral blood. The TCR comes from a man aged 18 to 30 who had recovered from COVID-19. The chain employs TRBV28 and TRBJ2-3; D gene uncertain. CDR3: CASSSARGTDTQYF. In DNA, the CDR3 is TGTGCCAGCAGTTCGGCCCGGGGCACAGATACGCAGTATTTT.